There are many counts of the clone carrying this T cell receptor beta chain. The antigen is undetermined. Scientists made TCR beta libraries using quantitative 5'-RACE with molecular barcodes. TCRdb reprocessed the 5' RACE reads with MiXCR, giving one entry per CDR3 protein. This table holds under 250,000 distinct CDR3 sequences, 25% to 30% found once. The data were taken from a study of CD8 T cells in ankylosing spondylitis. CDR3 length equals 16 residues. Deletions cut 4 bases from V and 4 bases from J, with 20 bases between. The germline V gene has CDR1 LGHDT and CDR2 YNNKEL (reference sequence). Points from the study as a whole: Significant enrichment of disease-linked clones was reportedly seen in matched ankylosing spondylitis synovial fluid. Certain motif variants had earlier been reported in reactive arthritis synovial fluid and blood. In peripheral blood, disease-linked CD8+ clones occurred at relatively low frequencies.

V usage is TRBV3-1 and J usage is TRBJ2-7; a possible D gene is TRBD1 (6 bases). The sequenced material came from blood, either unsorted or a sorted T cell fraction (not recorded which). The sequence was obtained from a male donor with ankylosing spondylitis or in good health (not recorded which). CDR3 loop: CASSRSRDTGYYEQYF. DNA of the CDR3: TGTGCCAGCAGCCGTAGTCGGGACACGGGTTATTACGAGCAGTACTTC.